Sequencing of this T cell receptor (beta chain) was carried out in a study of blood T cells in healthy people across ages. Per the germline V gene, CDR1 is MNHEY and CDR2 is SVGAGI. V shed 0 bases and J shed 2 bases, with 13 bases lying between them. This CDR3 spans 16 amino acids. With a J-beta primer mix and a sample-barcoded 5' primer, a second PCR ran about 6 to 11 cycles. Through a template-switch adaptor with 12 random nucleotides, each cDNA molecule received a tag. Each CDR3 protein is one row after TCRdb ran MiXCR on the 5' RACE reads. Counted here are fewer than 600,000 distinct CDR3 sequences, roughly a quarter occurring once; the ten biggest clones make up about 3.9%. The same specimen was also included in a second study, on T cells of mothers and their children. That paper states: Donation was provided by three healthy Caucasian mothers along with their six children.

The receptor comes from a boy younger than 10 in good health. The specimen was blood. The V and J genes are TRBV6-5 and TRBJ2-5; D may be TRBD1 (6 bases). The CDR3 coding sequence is TGTGCCAGCAGTTACTCGAGGTACAGGGAGCAAGAGACCCAGTACTTC. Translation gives CASSYSRYREQETQYF.